This TCR beta chain appears in the sequencing data of a study of shared clonotypes between healthy human individuals. This CDR3 has 15 residues. V gave up 0 bases and J gave up 5 bases, with 13 bases separating them. Germline assignment: CDR1 SNHLY and CDR2 FYNNEI. For every subset, genomic DNA was evenly distributed across several immunoSEQ plates. TCRdb's copy holds only in-frame clones and misses some; the assay was immunoSEQ multiplex PCR. The data contain about 1.5 million clones, 98% of them singletons. Input material: naive CD4+ T cells sorted from blood. Subset meaning: CD45RA+ positively selected. The chain couples TRBV2 to TRBJ2-5; D gene ambiguous. The source is a man younger than 45 in good health. The CDR3 region has the DNA TGTGCCAGCAGTGAAGCGGGATATCGGGCTGAGACCCAGTACTTC. This codes for CASSEAGYRAETQYF.